The following is a T cell receptor (beta chain) sequence with its context. The sample comes from a study of shared clonotypes between healthy human individuals. Using immunoSEQ multiplex PCR, the repertoire was profiled, and TCRdb retains in-frame clones only, with some absent. The data hold roughly 810,000 clones, with about 97% observed a single time. Trimming shortened V by 0 bases and J by 7 bases, and 14 bases separated the two germline ends. The germline CDR1 and CDR2 sequences are SGDLS and YYNGEE. The CDR3 sequence is 15 residues long. Terminally differentiated effector memory CD45RA+ cells were excluded from the naive CD8 cells, which were CD45RO-negative and positively selected for CCR7.

Sequencing was carried out using naive CD8+ T cells sorted from blood. This chain joins TRBV9 and TRBJ2-1, with D possibly matching TRBD2 (6 bases). The TCR comes from a man younger than 40 in good health. The CDR3 nucleotides read TGTGCCAGCAGCGTAGGGATAGCGGCTGGGAATGAGCAGTTCTTC. Translation: CASSVGIAAGNEQFF.